These T cell receptor beta chains were read from a single sample in a study of Ad26.COV2.S vaccination and SARS-CoV-2 variants. The assay was immunoSEQ multiplex PCR, and TCRdb's table has in-frame clones only and misses some. The table records over 250,000 clones, approximately 89% of them present only once. Sample: peripheral blood, taken in a trial of Ad26.COV2.S vaccine versus placebo. These receptors were collected from a person between 18 and 65 years old who received the Ad26.COV2.S COVID-19 vaccine or a placebo. The CDR3 runs from the conserved cysteine through the conserved F or W. Each record gives: D gene, V gene, J gene, clone size, CDR3 DNA, CDR3 protein. A D gene is named only where the DNA matches it firmly. Some rows have no size entry. The others give once, few or many, or a class for an expanded clone.

D gene: NA; V gene: TRBV7-6; J gene: TRBJ2-1; clone size: NA; CDR3 DNA: TGTGCCAGCAGCTTAGGGGAGAACAATGAGCAGTTCTTC; CDR3 protein: CASSLGENNEQFF
D gene: TRBD1; V gene: TRBV6-5; J gene: TRBJ1-4; clone size: NA; CDR3 DNA: TGTGCCAGCAGGGCGCTCGACAGGGGGCGCAAACTGTTTTTT; CDR3 protein: CASRALDRGRKLFF
D gene: NA; V gene: TRBV4-2; J gene: TRBJ2-1; clone size: NA; CDR3 DNA: TGTGCCAGCAGCTCTCGACTATTCTCCTACAATGAGCAGTTCTTC; CDR3 protein: CASSSRLFSYNEQFF
D gene: NA; V gene: TRBV18; J gene: TRBJ2-2; clone size: NA; CDR3 DNA: TGTGCCAGCTCCGGACTAAACACCGGGGAGCTGTTTTTT; CDR3 protein: CASSGLNTGELFF
D gene: NA; V gene: TRBV25-1; J gene: TRBJ1-1; clone size: NA; CDR3 DNA: TGTGCCAGCAGTGAATCGGTCACGAACACTGAAGCTTTCTTT; CDR3 protein: CASSESVTNTEAFF
D gene: TRBD2; V gene: TRBV19; J gene: TRBJ2-1; clone size: NA; CDR3 DNA: TGTGCCAGTGGAGCTTCCGGGAGTAAGGGAGGGAATGAGCAGTTCTTC; CDR3 protein: CASGASGSKGGNEQFF
D gene: NA; V gene: TRBV5-1; J gene: TRBJ2-3; clone size: NA; CDR3 DNA: TGCGCCAGCAGCTTGGGGGATACGCAGTATTTT; CDR3 protein: CASSLGDTQYF
D gene: NA; V gene: TRBV20-1; J gene: TRBJ2-1; clone size: NA; CDR3 DNA: TGCAGTGCTAGTGGGACCACCGCCGGGTACAATGAGCAGTTCTTC; CDR3 protein: CSASGTTAGYNEQFF
D gene: TRBD1; V gene: TRBV29-1; J gene: TRBJ2-7; clone size: NA; CDR3 DNA: TGCAGCGCGGGGACAGGGTACTACGAGCAGTACTTC; CDR3 protein: CSAGTGYYEQYF
D gene: NA; V gene: TRBV6-6; J gene: TRBJ1-5; clone size: NA; CDR3 DNA: TGTGCCAGCAGTTCCAGCACCTTCCCGGCGAATCAGCCCCAGCATTTT; CDR3 protein: CASSSSTFPANQPQHF
D gene: NA; V gene: TRBV7-2; J gene: TRBJ2-1; clone size: NA; CDR3 DNA: TGTGCCAGCAGCCCCCGTAGCCCGTCCTACAATGAGCAGTTCTTC; CDR3 protein: CASSPRSPSYNEQFF
D gene: NA; V gene: TRBV6-1; J gene: TRBJ1-1; clone size: NA; CDR3 DNA: TGTGCCAGCAGTGAAGGGAGGCCCAACACTGAAGCTTTCTTT; CDR3 protein: CASSEGRPNTEAFF
D gene: NA; V gene: TRBV7-2; J gene: TRBJ2-3; clone size: NA; CDR3 DNA: TGTGCCAGCAGCTTAGCGAGCACAGCCTCAGATACGCAGTATTTT; CDR3 protein: CASSLASTASDTQYF
D gene: TRBD1; V gene: TRBV28; J gene: TRBJ1-5; clone size: many; CDR3 DNA: TGTGCCAGCAGCCTTAGACAGGGCCAAAGCAATCAGCCCCAGCATTTT; CDR3 protein: CASSLRQGQSNQPQHF
D gene: NA; V gene: TRBV7-9; J gene: TRBJ1-4; clone size: NA; CDR3 DNA: TGTGCCAGCAGCTTAGTGGGGGCTAATGAAAAACTGTTTTTT; CDR3 protein: CASSLVGANEKLFF
D gene: NA; V gene: TRBV12-3/TRBV12-4; J gene: TRBJ2-7; clone size: NA; CDR3 DNA: TGTGCCAGCAGTGCACGACAGGTCGAGCAGTACTTC; CDR3 protein: CASSARQVEQYF
D gene: TRBD2; V gene: TRBV4-2; J gene: TRBJ2-4; clone size: NA; CDR3 DNA: TGTGCCAGCAGCCCCGGGACTAGCGGGGGGGCCGGAAACATTCAGTACTTC; CDR3 protein: CASSPGTSGGAGNIQYF